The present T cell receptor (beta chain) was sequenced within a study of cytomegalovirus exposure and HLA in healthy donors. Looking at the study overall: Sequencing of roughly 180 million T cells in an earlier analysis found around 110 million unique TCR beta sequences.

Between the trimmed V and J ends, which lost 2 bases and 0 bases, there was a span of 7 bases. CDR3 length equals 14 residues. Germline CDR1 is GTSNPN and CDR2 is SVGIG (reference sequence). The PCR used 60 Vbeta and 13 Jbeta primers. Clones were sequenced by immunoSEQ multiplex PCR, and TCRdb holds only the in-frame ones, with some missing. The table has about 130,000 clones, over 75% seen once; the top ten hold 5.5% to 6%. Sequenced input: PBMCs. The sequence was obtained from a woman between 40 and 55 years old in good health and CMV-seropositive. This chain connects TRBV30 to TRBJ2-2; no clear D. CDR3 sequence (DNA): TGTGCCTGGAGTCCCCTCGCGAACACCGGGGAGCTGTTTTTT. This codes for CAWSPLANTGELFF.